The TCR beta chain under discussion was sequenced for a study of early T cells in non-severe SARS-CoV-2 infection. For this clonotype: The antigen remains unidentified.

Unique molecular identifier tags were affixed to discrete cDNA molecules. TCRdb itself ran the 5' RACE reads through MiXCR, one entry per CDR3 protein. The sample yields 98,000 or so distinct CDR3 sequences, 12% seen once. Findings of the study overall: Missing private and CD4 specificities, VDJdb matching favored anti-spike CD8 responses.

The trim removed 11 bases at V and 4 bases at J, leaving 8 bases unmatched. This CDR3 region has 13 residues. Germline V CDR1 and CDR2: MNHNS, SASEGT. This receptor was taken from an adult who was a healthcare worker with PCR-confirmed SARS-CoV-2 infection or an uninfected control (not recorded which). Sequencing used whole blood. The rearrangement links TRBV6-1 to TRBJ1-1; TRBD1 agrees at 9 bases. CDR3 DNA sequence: TGTGCCTCCCACAGGGGGCTTAGCACTGAAGCTTTCTTT. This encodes CASHRGLSTEAFF.